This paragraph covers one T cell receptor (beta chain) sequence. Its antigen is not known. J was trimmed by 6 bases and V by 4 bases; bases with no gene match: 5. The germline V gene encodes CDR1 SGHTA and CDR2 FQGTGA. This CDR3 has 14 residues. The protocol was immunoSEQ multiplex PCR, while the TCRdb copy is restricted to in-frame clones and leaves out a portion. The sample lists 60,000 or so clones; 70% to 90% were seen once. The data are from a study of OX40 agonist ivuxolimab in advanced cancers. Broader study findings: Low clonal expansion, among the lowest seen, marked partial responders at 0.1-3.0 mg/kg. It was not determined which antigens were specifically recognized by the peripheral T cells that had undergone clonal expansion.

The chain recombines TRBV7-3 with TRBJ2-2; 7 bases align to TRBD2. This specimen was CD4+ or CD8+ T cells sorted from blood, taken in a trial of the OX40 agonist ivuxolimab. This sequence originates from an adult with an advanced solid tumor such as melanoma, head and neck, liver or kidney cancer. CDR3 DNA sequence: TGTGCCAGCAGCTCAGGACTAGTCGCCGGGGAGCTGTTTTTT. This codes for CASSSGLVAGELFF.